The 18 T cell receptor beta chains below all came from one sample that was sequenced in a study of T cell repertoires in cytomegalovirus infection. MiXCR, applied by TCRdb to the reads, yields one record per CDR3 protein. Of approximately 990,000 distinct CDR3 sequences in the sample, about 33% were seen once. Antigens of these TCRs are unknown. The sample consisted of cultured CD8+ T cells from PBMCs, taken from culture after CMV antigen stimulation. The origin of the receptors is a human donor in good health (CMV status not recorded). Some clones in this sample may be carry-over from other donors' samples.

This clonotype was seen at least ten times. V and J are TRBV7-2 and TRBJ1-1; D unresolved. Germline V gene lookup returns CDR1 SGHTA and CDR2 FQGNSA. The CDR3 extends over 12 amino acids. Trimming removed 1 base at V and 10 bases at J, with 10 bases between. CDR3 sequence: CASSLVGRGAFF. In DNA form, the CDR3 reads TGTGCCAGCAGCTTAGTAGGGCGCGGAGCTTTCTTT.

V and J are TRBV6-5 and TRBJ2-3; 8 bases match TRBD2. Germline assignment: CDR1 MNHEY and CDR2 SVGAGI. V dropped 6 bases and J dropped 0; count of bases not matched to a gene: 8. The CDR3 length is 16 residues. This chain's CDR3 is CASSLIAGYSTDTQYF. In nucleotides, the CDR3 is TGTGCCAGCAGCCTGATAGCGGGGTATAGCACAGATACGCAGTATTTT.

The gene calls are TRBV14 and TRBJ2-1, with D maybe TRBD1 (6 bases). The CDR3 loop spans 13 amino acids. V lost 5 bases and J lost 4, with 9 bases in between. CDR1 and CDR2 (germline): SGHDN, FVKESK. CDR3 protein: CASSTQGYNEQFF. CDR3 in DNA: TGTGCCAGCAGCACACAGGGTTACAATGAGCAGTTCTTC.

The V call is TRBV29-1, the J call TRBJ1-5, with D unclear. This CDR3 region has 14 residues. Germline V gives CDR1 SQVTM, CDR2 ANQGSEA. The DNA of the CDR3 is TGCAGGAAGTGGAGATCGTTGAGCAATCAGCCCCAGCATTTT. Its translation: CRKWRSLSNQPQHF.

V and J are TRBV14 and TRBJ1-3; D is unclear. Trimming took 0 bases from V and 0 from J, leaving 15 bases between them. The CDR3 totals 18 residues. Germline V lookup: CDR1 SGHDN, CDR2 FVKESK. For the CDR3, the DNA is TGTGCCAGCAGCCAAGATCTGTCGGGCGGAGCCTCTGGAAACACCATATATTTT. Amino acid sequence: CASSQDLSGGASGNTIYF.

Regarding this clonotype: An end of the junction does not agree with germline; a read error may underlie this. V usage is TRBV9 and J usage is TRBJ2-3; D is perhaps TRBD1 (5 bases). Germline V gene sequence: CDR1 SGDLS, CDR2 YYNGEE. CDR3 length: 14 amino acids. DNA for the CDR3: TGTGCCAGCAGCGTAGTTAGAGCGACAGATACGCAGTATTTC. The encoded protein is CASSVVRATDTQYF.

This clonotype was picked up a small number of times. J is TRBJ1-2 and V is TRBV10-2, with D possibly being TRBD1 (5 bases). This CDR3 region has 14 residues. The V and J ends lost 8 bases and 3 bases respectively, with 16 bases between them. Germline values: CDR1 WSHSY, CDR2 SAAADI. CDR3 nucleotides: TGCGCCAGCGCTTTCCATCCGACAGACTATGGCTACACCTTC. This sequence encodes CASAFHPTDYGYTF.

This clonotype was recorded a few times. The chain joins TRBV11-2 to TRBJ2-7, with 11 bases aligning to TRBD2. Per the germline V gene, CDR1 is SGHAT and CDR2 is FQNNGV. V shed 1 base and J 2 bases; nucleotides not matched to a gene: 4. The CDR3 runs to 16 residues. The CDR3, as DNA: TGTGCCAGCAGCTTAGCGGGTAGCGGGGGGGCCTACGAGCAGTACGTC. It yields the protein CASSLAGSGGAYEQYV.

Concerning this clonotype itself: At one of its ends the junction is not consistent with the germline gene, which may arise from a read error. For the CDR3, the DNA is TGTGCCTGCAGCTTAGACAGGGGGCTGGGAGAGACCCAGTACTTC. Translating it yields CACSLDRGLGETQYF. This chain links TRBV7-2 with TRBJ2-5, with TRBD1 matching 10 bases. The CDR3 is 15 residues long. The V gene's germline CDR1 is SGHTA and CDR2 FQGNSA.

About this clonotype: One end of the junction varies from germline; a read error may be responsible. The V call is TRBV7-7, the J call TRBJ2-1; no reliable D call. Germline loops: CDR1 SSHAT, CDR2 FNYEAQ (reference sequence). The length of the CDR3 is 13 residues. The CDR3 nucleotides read TGTGCTAGCAGCTTAAGGATTGGCAATGAGCAGTTCTTC. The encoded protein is CASSLRIGNEQFF.

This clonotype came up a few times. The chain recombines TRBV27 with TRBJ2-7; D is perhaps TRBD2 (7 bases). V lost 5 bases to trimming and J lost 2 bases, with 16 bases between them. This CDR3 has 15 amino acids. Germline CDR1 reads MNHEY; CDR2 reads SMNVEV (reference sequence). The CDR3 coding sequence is TGTGCCAGCAGTGCTTCTGGGGGGGCCCCCTACGAGCAGTACTTC. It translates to CASSASGGAPYEQYF.

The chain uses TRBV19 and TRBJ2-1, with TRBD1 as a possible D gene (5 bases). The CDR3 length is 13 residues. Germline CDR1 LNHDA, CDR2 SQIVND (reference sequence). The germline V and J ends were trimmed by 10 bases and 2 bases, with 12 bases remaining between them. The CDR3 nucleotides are TGTGCCACCCGGACAAATACCTACAATGAGCAGTTCTTC. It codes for CATRTNTYNEQFF.

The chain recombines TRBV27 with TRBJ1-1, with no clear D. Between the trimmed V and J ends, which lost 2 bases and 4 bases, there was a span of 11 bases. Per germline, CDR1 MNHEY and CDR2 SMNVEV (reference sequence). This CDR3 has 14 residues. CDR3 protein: CASSLRGVVTEAFF. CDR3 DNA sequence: TGTGCCAGCAGTTTAAGAGGAGTCGTCACTGAAGCTTTCTTT.

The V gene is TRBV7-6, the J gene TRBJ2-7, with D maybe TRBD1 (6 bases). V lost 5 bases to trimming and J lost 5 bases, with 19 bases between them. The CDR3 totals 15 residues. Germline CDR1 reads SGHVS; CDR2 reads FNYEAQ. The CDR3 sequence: CASSPPPAGAHEQYF. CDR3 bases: TGTGCCAGCAGCCCCCCCCCGGCAGGGGCCCACGAGCAGTACTTC. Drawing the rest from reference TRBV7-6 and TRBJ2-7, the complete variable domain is GAGVSQSPRYKVTKRGQDVALRCDPISGHVSLYWYRQALGQGPEFLTYFNYEAQQDKSGLPNDRFSAERPEGSISTLTIQRTEQRDSAMYRCASSPPPAGAHEQYFGPGTRLTVT.

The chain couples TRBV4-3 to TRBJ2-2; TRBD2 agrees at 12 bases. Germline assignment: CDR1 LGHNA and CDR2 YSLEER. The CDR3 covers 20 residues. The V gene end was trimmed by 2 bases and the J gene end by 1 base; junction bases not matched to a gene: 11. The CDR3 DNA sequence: TGCGCCAGCAGCCAACTAGCGGGGGGGTACGCAAAAGTGAACACCGGGGAGCTGTTTTTT. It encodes CASSQLAGGYAKVNTGELFF.

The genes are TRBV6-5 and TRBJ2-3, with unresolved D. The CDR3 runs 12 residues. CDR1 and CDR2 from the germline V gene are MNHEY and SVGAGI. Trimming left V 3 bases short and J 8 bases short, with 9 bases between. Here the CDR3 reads CASSYDRGTQYF. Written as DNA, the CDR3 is TGTGCCAGCAGTTATGATCGTGGTACGCAGTATTTT.

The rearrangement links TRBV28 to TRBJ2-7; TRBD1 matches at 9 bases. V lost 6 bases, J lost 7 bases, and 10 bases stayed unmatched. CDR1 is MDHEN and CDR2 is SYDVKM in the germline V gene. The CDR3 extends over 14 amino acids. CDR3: CASRSGTGFGEQYV. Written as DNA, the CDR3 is TGTGCCAGCAGATCCGGGACAGGGTTTGGGGAGCAGTACGTC.

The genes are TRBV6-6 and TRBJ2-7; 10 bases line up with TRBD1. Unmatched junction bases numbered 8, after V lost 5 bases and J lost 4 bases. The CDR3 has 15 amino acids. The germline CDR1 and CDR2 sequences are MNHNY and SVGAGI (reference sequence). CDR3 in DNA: TGTGCCAGCAGTCAGATTTGGGACAGGGGATACGAGCAGTACGTC. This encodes CASSQIWDRGYEQYV.